This T cell receptor beta chain derives from a study of human thymus T cells. The V and J ends lost 8 bases and 2 bases, in that order; junction bases with no gene match: 3. The CDR3 sequence is 14 residues long. Germline lookup yields CDR1 SNHLY and CDR2 FYNNEI. Thymus was obtained from resections taken during corrective heart surgery. A word on this clone: The target antigen is unknown.

Here immunoSEQ multiplex PCR was the method, and the copy in TCRdb shows in-frame clones only, minus some. The data show roughly 130,000 clones, around 94% seen once. Study-wide results and caveats: Across thymic and blood repertoires, the usage of V and J genes appeared to be biased.

The chain links TRBV2 to TRBJ2-3; 11 positions agree with TRBD2. Sequenced material: thymus tissue. The receptor was derived from a boy under two years old with a congenital heart defect but otherwise immunologically healthy. In nucleotides, the CDR3 is TGTGCCAGCGAACTAGCGGGGGTCACAGATACGCAGTATTTT. Its translation: CASELAGVTDTQYF.